The 30 T cell receptor beta chains listed next were all sequenced from one sample in a study of tumor-infiltrating lymphocytes in localized non-small cell lung cancer. TCRdb keeps only in-frame clones here, not all; method: immunoSEQ multiplex PCR. The profile shows 17,000 or so clones, roughly four fifths of them singletons. The sequenced material came from lung tumor tissue. These receptors were collected from a human donor with non-small cell lung cancer.

The chain joins TRBV29-1 to TRBJ1-2; D is possibly TRBD1 (6 bases). Trimming left V 4 bases short and J 5 bases short, with 14 bases between. In germline, CDR1 is SQVTM, CDR2 ANQGSEA. The CDR3 covers 13 residues. The DNA for the CDR3 is TGCAGCGTTGCAAGGGGGGCTGGGTATGGCTACACCTTC. Translated, it gives CSVARGAGYGYTF.

The gene calls are TRBV5-6 and TRBJ1-4, with TRBD1 as a possible D gene (5 bases). CDR3 length: 14 amino acids. Germline CDR1 is SGHDT and CDR2 is YYEEEE. V was trimmed by 1 base and J by 4 bases, leaving 8 bases between them. CDR3 amino acids: CASSLYRLNEKLFF. In nucleotides, the CDR3 is TGTGCCAGCAGCTTGTACAGGCTTAATGAAAAACTGTTTTTT.

The chain recombines TRBV29-1 with TRBJ2-1, with D perhaps matching TRBD1 (6 bases). V shed 4 bases and J shed 7 bases, with 14 bases lying between them. From germline, CDR1 is SQVTM and CDR2 ANQGSEA. The CDR3 is made up of 13 amino acids. This CDR3 is CSVGQGFGNEQFF. The CDR3 DNA reads TGCAGCGTTGGCCAGGGGTTCGGGAATGAGCAGTTCTTC.

This chain uses TRBV6-1 with TRBJ2-5; either TRBD1 or TRBD2 may supply D (5 bases each). V was pared by 4 bases and J by 5 bases, with 11 bases between. The length of the CDR3 is 13 residues. Germline values: CDR1 MNHNS, CDR2 SASEGT. CDR3 coding DNA: TGTGCCAGCAGTGGGGGGATGTTGGAGACCCAGTACTTC. Translating gives CASSGGMLETQYF.

The chain employs TRBV25-1 and TRBJ2-6; a possible D gene is TRBD1 (5 bases). The germline V and J ends were trimmed by 9 bases and 6 bases, with 12 bases remaining between them. CDR3 length: 13 amino acids. Germline-derived CDR1 and CDR2 are MGHDK and SYGVNS. The CDR3 nucleotides read TGTGCCAGACAGGACCCCGTGGCCAACGTCCTGACTTTC. Its protein is CARQDPVANVLTF.

The CDR3 here is CASSYPGQGIEQPQHF. The CDR3 DNA reads as TGTGCCAGCAGTTACCCGGGACAGGGTATAGAACAGCCCCAGCATTTT. The chain employs TRBV6-6 and TRBJ1-5; 9 bases match TRBD1. Unmatched junction bases numbered 9, after V lost 2 bases and J lost 7 bases. This CDR3 region has 16 residues. Per the germline V gene, CDR1 is MNHNY and CDR2 is SVGAGI (reference sequence).

V usage is TRBV5-6 and J usage is TRBJ1-2, with D possibly matching TRBD1 (6 bases). Germline V lookup: CDR1 SGHDT, CDR2 YYEEEE. The CDR3 is 14 amino acids. Trimming shortened V by 4 bases and J by 2 bases, and 12 bases separated the two germline ends. The CDR3 region is CASSRQVLNYGYTF. The CDR3 nucleotides read TGTGCCAGCAGCCGACAGGTGCTCAACTATGGCTACACCTTC.

This CDR3 is CASSAGLAGGPAETQYF. As DNA, the CDR3 is TGTGCCAGCAGTGCCGGACTAGCGGGAGGGCCCGCAGAGACCCAGTACTTC. V is TRBV6-1 and J is TRBJ2-5; TRBD2 aligns across 15 bases. J lost 4 bases, V lost 4 bases, and 7 bases had no gene match. CDR3 length: 17 residues. Germline assignment: CDR1 MNHNS and CDR2 SASEGT.

This chain connects TRBV4-3 to TRBJ2-7, with D hard to call. The CDR3 spans 14 residues. Per the germline V gene, CDR1 is LGHNA and CDR2 is YSLEER. Between the trimmed V and J ends, which lost 0 bases and 0 bases, there was a span of 6 bases. In nucleotides, the CDR3 is TGCGCCAGCAGCCAAGATACCACCTCCTACGAGCAGTACTTC. Its protein product is CASSQDTTSYEQYF.

The V call is TRBV7-2, the J call TRBJ2-1; 11 bases are a match to TRBD2. CDR1 is SGHTA, CDR2 FQGNSA, per germline. V was pared by 2 bases and J by 6 bases, with 9 bases of the junction left unmatched. This CDR3 is 17 amino acids long. This CDR3 is CASSLIRTSGSGNEQFF. The CDR3 DNA sequence: TGTGCCAGCAGCTTAATACGAACTAGCGGGAGCGGCAATGAGCAGTTCTTC.

This chain connects TRBV2 to TRBJ2-3; 10 bases agree with TRBD2. V gave up 5 bases and J gave up 0 bases; unmatched junction bases: 11. Per the germline V gene, CDR1 is SNHLY and CDR2 is FYNNEI. The CDR3 sequence is 18 residues long. CDR3 nucleotide sequence: TGTGCCAGCAGTCCCTGGACTAGCGGATTCCCTAGCACAGATACGCAGTATTTT. Translating it yields CASSPWTSGFPSTDTQYF.

This chain links TRBV15 with TRBJ1-1; TRBD1 agrees at 10 bases. The germline V gene encodes CDR1 LNHNV and CDR2 YYDKDF (reference sequence). The CDR3 has 16 residues. The trim removed 1 base at V and 4 bases at J, leaving 6 bases unmatched. DNA of the CDR3: TGTGCCACCAGCAGAGGACAGGGGGCTTCGGGCACTGAAGCTTTCTTT. It yields the protein CATSRGQGASGTEAFF.

This clone was counted a few times. This chain links TRBV7-2 with TRBJ1-5, with D hard to call. The V end was cut by 2 bases, the J end by 3 bases, with 2 bases between. The CDR3 runs 12 residues. Per germline, CDR1 SGHTA and CDR2 FQGNSA. CDR3 sequence (DNA): TGTGCCAGCAGCTTACTCAATCAGCCCCAGCATTTT. Translation: CASSLLNQPQHF.

Points on this clone: Other DNA sequences in this specimen translate into the identical CDR3. The chain has TRBV7-2 and TRBJ2-5; TRBD2 matches 8 bases. The CDR3 sequence is 15 residues long. CDR1 and CDR2 from the germline V gene are SGHTA and FQGNSA. V was clipped by 0 bases and J by 4 bases; unmatched bases: 4. The CDR3 is CASSLAPGGGETQYF. The CDR3 bases are TGTGCCAGCAGCTTAGCCCCGGGAGGGGGAGAGACCCAGTACTTC.

The rearrangement links TRBV6-6 to TRBJ1-5, with D tentatively TRBD1 (5 bases). This CDR3 comprises 15 residues. The germline V gene has CDR1 MNHNY and CDR2 SVGAGI (reference sequence). V gave up 7 bases and J gave up 5 bases, with 18 bases separating them. DNA for the CDR3: TGTGCCAGCAACCCGGGGGAGGAGTACGATCAGCCCCAGCATTTT. Encoded protein: CASNPGEEYDQPQHF.

Written as DNA, the CDR3 is TGTGCCAGCAGCGATTGGACTAGCGGAAACTACGAGCAGTACTTC. This translates into CASSDWTSGNYEQYF. The gene calls are TRBV13 and TRBJ2-7, with 10 nucleotides matching TRBD2. Germline CDR1 and CDR2: PRHDT and FYEKMQ (reference sequence). CDR3 length: 15 amino acids. Trimming at V came to 5 bases and at J to 3 bases, leaving 7 bases not matched to a gene.

V is TRBV30 and J is TRBJ1-1; possibly TRBD1 for D (5 bases). The V end lost 0 bases, the J end lost 7 bases, and 12 bases lay between the germline ends. Per the germline V gene, CDR1 is GTSNPN and CDR2 is SVGIG (reference sequence). The length of the CDR3 is 13 residues. The CDR3 coding sequence is TGTGCCTGGAGTGTAGGGGTAGGGGATGAAGCTTTCTTT. Translation: CAWSVGVGDEAFF.

The chain joins TRBV7-2 to TRBJ1-3; TRBD1 matches at 8 bases. This CDR3 is 16 amino acids long. V shed 1 base, J shed 2 bases, and the junction held 4 bases outside the gene matches. The V gene's germline CDR1 is SGHTA and CDR2 FQGNSA. CDR3 DNA: TGTGCCAGCAGCTTAGTAGCAGGGGGCACTGGAAACACCATATATTTT. Encoded protein: CASSLVAGGTGNTIYF.

J is TRBJ2-2 and V is TRBV4-1; TRBD2 aligns across 9 bases. This CDR3 is built from 16 residues. With V trimmed by 4 bases and J by 2 bases, 5 bases remained unmatched. Per germline, CDR1 MGHRA and CDR2 YSYEKL. CDR3 DNA: TGCGCCAGCAGCCGCGGACTAGCGAGAAACACCGGGGAGCTGTTTTTT. Translating it yields CASSRGLARNTGELFF.

The chain uses TRBV5-1 and TRBJ1-4; D uncertain. The V gene lost 1 base and the J gene lost 3 bases, with 10 bases spanning the gap. The CDR3 extends over 15 amino acids. Germline CDR1 SGHRS, CDR2 YFSETQ. CDR3 DNA sequence: TGCGCCAGCAGCTTGCACAGCGCCTCTAATGAAAAACTGTTTTTT. Protein product: CASSLHSASNEKLFF.

This rearrangement joins TRBV4-3 to TRBJ2-6; possibly TRBD1 or TRBD2 for D (5 bases each). Trimming took off 0 bases at V and 4 bases at J, with 16 bases between the two ends. The CDR3 loop spans 18 amino acids. Germline lookup yields CDR1 LGHNA and CDR2 YSLEER. The CDR3 spells CASSQDLIGTFGANVLTF. CDR3 nucleotides: TGCGCCAGCAGCCAAGATCTGATCGGGACCTTCGGGGCCAACGTCCTGACTTTC.

The table lists this clone with a few counts. For the CDR3, the DNA is TGTGCCAGCAGTCTACAGGGGGTCGGGCAGCCCCAGCATTTT. As protein: CASSLQGVGQPQHF. The chain has TRBV5-4 and TRBJ1-5; 8 bases match TRBD1. V lost 5 bases to trimming and J lost 7 bases; unmatched junction nucleotides: 8. This CDR3 is built from 14 residues. Germline assignment: CDR1 SGHNT and CDR2 YYREEE (reference sequence). Full variable domain (outside the CDR3, taken from reference TRBV5-4 and TRBJ1-5): ETGVTQSPTHLIKTRGQQVTLRCSSQSGHNTVSWYQQALGQGPQFIFQYYREEENGRGNFPPRFSGLQFPNYSSELNVNALELDDSALYLCASSLQGVGQPQHFGDGTRLSIL.

The chain has TRBV28 and TRBJ2-7, with TRBD2 matching over 10 bases. Germline CDR1 MDHEN, CDR2 SYDVKM. V trimming: 5 bases; J trimming: 4 bases; junction bases outside the gene matches: 5. The CDR3 is 14 amino acids. CDR3 residues: CASSMASGGYEQYF. The CDR3 nucleotides read TGTGCCAGCAGTATGGCTAGCGGGGGTTACGAGCAGTACTTC.

The sample holds a few counts of this clone. J is TRBJ2-3 and V is TRBV25-1, with TRBD2 matching 11 bases. V lost 3 bases to trimming and J lost 1 base; unmatched junction nucleotides: 6. The CDR3 runs 17 residues. Germline V gives CDR1 MGHDK, CDR2 SYGVNS. The DNA of the CDR3 is TGTGCCAGCAGTGATAGCGGGAGGGCTCCGGGCACAGATACGCAGTATTTT. As protein: CASSDSGRAPGTDTQYF.

This clone was counted between two and nine times. At one end the junction does not follow the germline gene, possibly because of a read error. The chain carries TRBV7-7 and TRBJ2-1; TRBD2 matches at 9 bases. This CDR3 has 15 residues. CDR1 is SSHAT, CDR2 FNYEAQ, per germline (reference sequence). The CDR3 is CASSFGLAGYNEQFF. The DNA for the CDR3 is TGTGCTAGCAGCTTTGGCCTAGCGGGGTACAATGAGCAGTTCTTC.

This clone is a singleton in its sample. V is TRBV7-8 and J is TRBJ2-7; D not certain. The germline CDR1 and CDR2 sequences are SGHVS and FQNEAQ. V lost 1 base to trimming and J lost 2 bases, with 9 bases between them. The CDR3 sequence is 14 residues long. CDR3 loop: CASSLVGKAYEQYF. The CDR3 nucleotides read TGTGCCAGCAGCTTAGTAGGAAAAGCCTACGAGCAGTACTTC.

The V and J genes are TRBV19 and TRBJ2-1; D is unresolved. The CDR3 spans 15 residues. The germline V and J ends were trimmed by 5 bases and 6 bases, with 17 bases remaining between them. Germline CDR1 LNHDA, CDR2 SQIVND (reference sequence). CDR3 protein: CASSGAMSSFNEQFF. The CDR3, as DNA: TGTGCCAGTAGTGGAGCAATGTCAAGCTTCAATGAGCAGTTCTTC.

The rearrangement joins TRBV4-2 to TRBJ1-1; D call uncertain. The CDR3 loop spans 13 amino acids. Trimming took off 1 base at V and 3 bases at J, with 6 bases between the two ends. The germline CDR1 and CDR2 sequences are LGHNA and YNFKEQ. CDR3 sequence: CASSQGLDTEAFF. DNA of the CDR3: TGTGCCAGCAGCCAAGGACTGGACACTGAAGCTTTCTTT.

The chain carries TRBV18 and TRBJ1-2; maybe TRBD1 (5 bases). Germline V gives CDR1 KGHSH, CDR2 LQKENI. The CDR3 runs 13 residues. V was cut by 2 bases and J by 6 bases, with 10 bases left in between. The CDR3 reads CASSPGASDGYTF. CDR3 in DNA: TGTGCCAGCTCACCAGGGGCCTCGGATGGCTACACCTTC.

The chain links TRBV11-1 to TRBJ2-2; 7 bases are shared with TRBD1. Looked up from germline, CDR1 is SGHAT and CDR2 is FQDESV (reference sequence). This CDR3 region has 15 residues. The V segment lost 5 bases and the J segment 4 bases; nucleotides outside the gene matches: 7. The CDR3 protein is CASSTRNRGTGELFF. CDR3 DNA sequence: TGTGCCAGCAGCACACGGAACAGGGGCACCGGGGAGCTGTTTTTT.